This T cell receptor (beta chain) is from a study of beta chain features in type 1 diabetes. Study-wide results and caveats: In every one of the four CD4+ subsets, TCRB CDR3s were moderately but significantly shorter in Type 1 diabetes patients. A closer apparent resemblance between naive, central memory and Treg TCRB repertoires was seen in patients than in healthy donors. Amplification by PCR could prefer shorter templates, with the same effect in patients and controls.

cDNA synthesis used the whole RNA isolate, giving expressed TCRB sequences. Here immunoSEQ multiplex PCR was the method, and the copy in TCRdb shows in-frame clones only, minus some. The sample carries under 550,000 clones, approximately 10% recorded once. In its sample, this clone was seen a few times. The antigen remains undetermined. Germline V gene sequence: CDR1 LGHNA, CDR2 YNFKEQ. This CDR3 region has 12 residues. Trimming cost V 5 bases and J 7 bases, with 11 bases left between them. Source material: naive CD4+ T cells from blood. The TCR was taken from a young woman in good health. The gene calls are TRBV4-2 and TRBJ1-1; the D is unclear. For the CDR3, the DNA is TGTGCCAGCAGCATTCCCGGCATTGAAGCTTTCTTT. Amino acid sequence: CASSIPGIEAFF.